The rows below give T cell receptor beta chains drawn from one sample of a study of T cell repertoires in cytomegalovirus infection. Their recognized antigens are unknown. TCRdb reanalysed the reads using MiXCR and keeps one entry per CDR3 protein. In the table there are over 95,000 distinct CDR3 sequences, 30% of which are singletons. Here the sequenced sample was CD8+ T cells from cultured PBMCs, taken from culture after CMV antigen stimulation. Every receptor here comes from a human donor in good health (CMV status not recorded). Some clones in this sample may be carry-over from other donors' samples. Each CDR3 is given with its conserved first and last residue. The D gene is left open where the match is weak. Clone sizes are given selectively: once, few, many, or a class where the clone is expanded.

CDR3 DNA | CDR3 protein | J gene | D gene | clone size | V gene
TGTGCCAGCAGCCTCCCGGGGGGGCTCGCTAACTATGGCTACACCTTC | CASSLPGGLANYGYTF | TRBJ1-2 | NA | NA | TRBV7-6
TGTGCCAGCAGCACCGGGACAGGTGCTCTTAGCCGAGACCCTGGGGCCAACGTCCTGACTTTC | CASSTGTGALSRDPGANVLTF | TRBJ2-6 | TRBD1 | once | TRBV6-2/TRBV6-3
TGTGCCAGCAGCTTAGGGGTGCTTGGCTACACCTTC | CASSLGVLGYTF | TRBJ1-2 | NA | many | TRBV7-2
TGTGCCAGCAGTCCCGACCGGGGCACACAAGAGACCCAGTACTTC | CASSPDRGTQETQYF | TRBJ2-5 | NA | NA | TRBV7-6
TGTGCCAGCAGTAAGGACAGTAATTACAATGAGCAGTTCTTC | CASSKDSNYNEQFF | TRBJ2-1 | NA | few | TRBV6-5
TGTGCCAGCAGCTTAGCGGCAGGGGGCGATGAGCAGTTCTTC | CASSLAAGGDEQFF | TRBJ2-1 | TRBD1 | NA | TRBV7-6
TGTGCCAGCAGCTTTGGGGATAGCAATCAGCCCCAGCATTTT | CASSFGDSNQPQHF | TRBJ1-5 | NA | many | TRBV7-2
TGCGCCAGCAGCCAATTCGCCGGGACAGGGTCGTACGAGCAGTACTTC | CASSQFAGTGSYEQYF | TRBJ2-7 | TRBD1 | NA | TRBV4-3
TGTGCCAGCAGTTACGGCCGATACTACGAGCAGTACTTC | CASSYGRYYEQYF | TRBJ2-7 | NA | NA | TRBV6-2/TRBV6-3
TGTGCCAGCAAAGACGGGGACTACGAGCAGTACTTC | CASKDGDYEQYF | TRBJ2-7 | NA | once | TRBV27
TGCGCCAGCAGTGAGTCGTATACAGGGGGAAAAGGTACCGGTGGCTACACCTTC | CASSESYTGGKGTGGYTF | TRBJ1-2 | TRBD1 | few | TRBV10-1
TGTGCCAGCAGTTTCTCCGGCAATCAGCCCCAGCATTTT | CASSFSGNQPQHF | TRBJ1-5 | NA | few | TRBV27
TGTGCCAGCAGCCCCGGGGGAGTCGGCAATCAGCCCCAGCATTTT | CASSPGGVGNQPQHF | TRBJ1-5 | NA | few | TRBV11-2
TGTGCCAGCAGCGCCGGGCCGCCGAGCTATGGCTACACCTTC | CASSAGPPSYGYTF | TRBJ1-2 | NA | NA | TRBV2
TGCGCCAGCAGCTGGGTGACGGGCGACGAGCAGTACTTC | CASSWVTGDEQYF | TRBJ2-7 | NA | NA | TRBV5-1
TGCAGCGCCGCGGAGACAGGGTTTAGGAATGGCTACACCTTC | CSAAETGFRNGYTF | TRBJ1-2 | TRBD1 | NA | TRBV29-1
TGTGCCAGCAGTACGGGACAGGGTCAGGGCTCACCCCTCCACTTT | CASSTGQGQGSPLHF | TRBJ1-6 | TRBD1 | many | TRBV12-3/TRBV12-4
TGTGCCAGCGGCCAATGGGAGGGCTACACCTTC | CASGQWEGYTF | TRBJ1-2 | NA | NA | TRBV27
TGCAGTGCTAGAGATCCCTCTCTTAGCGGGCCTTCCTACAATGAGCAGTTCTTC | CSARDPSLSGPSYNEQFF | TRBJ2-1 | TRBD2 | NA | TRBV20-1
TGCAGTGCTAGAGTCACAGGGGTGCTCTACAATGAGCAGTTCTTC | CSARVTGVLYNEQFF | TRBJ2-1 | TRBD1 | NA | TRBV20-1
TGTGCCAGCAGCTTAGAGGCAGTCCGGGGGGGCGCGGACACTGAAGCTTTCTTT | CASSLEAVRGGADTEAFF | TRBJ1-1 | NA | few | TRBV7-2
TGTACCAGCAGCTTAGGAAACAGGGGGAATAATTCACCCCTCCACTTT | CTSSLGNRGNNSPLHF | TRBJ1-6 | TRBD1 | NA | TRBV7-4
TGTGCCAGCAGTTTAGAGGCGAACACTGAAGCTTTCTTT | CASSLEANTEAFF | TRBJ1-1 | NA | NA | TRBV12-3/TRBV12-4
TGCGCCAGCAGCCACAAAGAGACCCAGTACTTC | CASSHKETQYF | TRBJ2-5 | NA | few | TRBV4-1
TGTGCCAGCAGTTTAATGGGGGGCAGATACACCGGGGAGCTGTTTTTT | CASSLMGGRYTGELFF | TRBJ2-2 | NA | many | TRBV12-3/TRBV12-4
TGTGCCAGCAGCCGGACTACTAACAATGAGCAGTTCTTC | CASSRTTNNEQFF | TRBJ2-1 | NA | NA | TRBV7-2
TGCGCCAGCAGCCAAGATCCAAATGATGAGGCAGGGAATCAAGAGACCCAGTACTTC | CASSQDPNDEAGNQETQYF | TRBJ2-5 | NA | large | TRBV4-1
TGTGCCACCAGCAGAGATTTTGGTGTTGCCAGTGCGGCAACTAATGAAAAACTGTTTTTT | CATSRDFGVASAATNEKLFF | TRBJ1-4 | NA | few | TRBV15
TGTGCCAGCAGTTTAGGAGACGGCGGCGCCCCCCAGCATTTT | CASSLGDGGAPQHF | TRBJ1-5 | NA | NA | TRBV12-3/TRBV12-4
TGTGCCAGCAGCTTAGGTTGGCAGGGGGCAGAGACCCAGTACTTC | CASSLGWQGAETQYF | TRBJ2-5 | TRBD1 | many | TRBV7-2
TGTGCCAGCAGTCAAACTGGACTAGCGGGGGACCCATCACAGTTCTTC | CASSQTGLAGDPSQFF | TRBJ2-1 | TRBD2 | NA | TRBV27
TGTGCCATCAGTGAGGGTAGGGAACTCAGTCAGCCCCAGCATTTT | CAISEGRELSQPQHF | TRBJ1-5 | NA | NA | TRBV10-3
TGTGCCAGAGTAGTATGTAGAGTGGGGGGCAGGCTTTTCACTGAAGCTTTCTTT | CARVVCRVGGRLFTEAFF | TRBJ1-1 | NA | NA | TRBV19
TGCGCCAGCAGCCAAGATCGGGGGGGCCCTTGGAATGAGCAGTTCTTC | CASSQDRGGPWNEQFF | TRBJ2-1 | TRBD2 | few | TRBV4-1
TGTGCCAGCAGCCAAGTGGGGGAGGCATCCAATGAGCAGTTCTTC | CASSQVGEASNEQFF | TRBJ2-1 | NA | NA | TRBV4-2
TGCAGTGCAACGAAGTCCCGGGACAGAGAGCAAACCTTCCTCCTAGCCAAAAACATTCAGTACTTC | CSATKSRDREQTFLLAKNIQYF | TRBJ2-4 | TRBD1 | NA | TRBV20-1
TGTGCCAGTAGTATAGAGGGGGCGGTCCAGGAGACCCAGTACTTC | CASSIEGAVQETQYF | TRBJ2-5 | NA | NA | TRBV19
TGTGCCAGCAGCATGCCGACCGACAGGGGCTACAATGAGCAGTTCTTC | CASSMPTDRGYNEQFF | TRBJ2-1 | TRBD1 | NA | TRBV6-2/TRBV6-3
TGTGCCAGCAGCGGACTACAGGGGCTTGGTGATACGCAGTATTTT | CASSGLQGLGDTQYF | TRBJ2-3 | NA | NA | TRBV7-9
TGTGCCAGCAGTCGTAGAGGGGGCGCGGGAGACTATGGCTACACCTTC | CASSRRGGAGDYGYTF | TRBJ1-2 | TRBD1 | NA | TRBV27
TGCGCCAGCAGCCAAGATTTCCTAGCGGGGGAAGAGACCCAGTACTTC | CASSQDFLAGEETQYF | TRBJ2-5 | TRBD2 | NA | TRBV4-3
TGTGCCAGCAGCCCTCCCGGGACAGGGGCAGGCTACACCTTC | CASSPPGTGAGYTF | TRBJ1-2 | TRBD1 | NA | TRBV4-2
TGTGCCAGCAGCTTAGCGCTAATCGAGGGGGCGCGCGGGGAGCTGTTTTTT | CASSLALIEGARGELFF | TRBJ2-2 | TRBD1 | few | TRBV7-2